This TCR beta chain was identified in a study of T cell repertoires in cytomegalovirus infection. Trimming at V came to 5 bases and at J to 2 bases, leaving 3 bases not matched to a gene. The germline V gene has CDR1 DFQATT and CDR2 SNEGSKA (reference sequence). The CDR3 runs 13 residues. TCRdb analysed the reads with MiXCR anew, one entry per CDR3 protein. The sample consists of around 450,000 distinct CDR3 sequences, under 40% of them appearing once. Overall study findings and caveats: CMV-specific HLA-C-restricted TCR beta clonotypes dominated the ex vivo response.

About this clonotype: The antigen remains undetermined.

This sequence originates from a human donor in good health (CMV status not recorded). Some clones in this sample may be carry-over from other donors' samples. Sequenced input: PBMCs. The chain joins TRBV20-1 to TRBJ2-7; 10 bases match TRBD1. CDR3 nucleotides: TGCAGTGCTGGGGACAGGGGAACCTACGAGCAGTACTTC. Its translation is CSAGDRGTYEQYF.